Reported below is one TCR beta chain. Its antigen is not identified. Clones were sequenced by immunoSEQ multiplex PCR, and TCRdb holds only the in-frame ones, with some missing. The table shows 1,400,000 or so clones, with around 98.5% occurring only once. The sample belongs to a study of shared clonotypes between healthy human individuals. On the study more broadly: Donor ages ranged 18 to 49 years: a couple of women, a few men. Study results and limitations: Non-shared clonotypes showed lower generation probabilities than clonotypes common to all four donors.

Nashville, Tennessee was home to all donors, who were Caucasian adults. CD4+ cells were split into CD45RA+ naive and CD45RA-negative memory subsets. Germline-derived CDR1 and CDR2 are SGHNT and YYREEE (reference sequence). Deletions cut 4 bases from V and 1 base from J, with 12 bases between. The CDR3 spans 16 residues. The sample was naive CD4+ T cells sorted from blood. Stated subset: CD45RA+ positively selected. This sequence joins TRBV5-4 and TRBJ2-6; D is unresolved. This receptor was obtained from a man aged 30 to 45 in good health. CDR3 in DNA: TGTGCCAGCAGCGCTTTCAACTGGTCTGGGGCCAACGTCCTGACTTTC. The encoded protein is CASSAFNWSGANVLTF.